The next 23 T cell receptor beta chains were all read from a single sample in a study of shared clonotypes between healthy human individuals. Profiling relied on immunoSEQ multiplex PCR, and the TCRdb table lists in-frame clones only, not all of them. The table lists approximately 710,000 clones, roughly 87% of them singletons, with 30% to 40% in the top ten. The specimen sequenced was memory CD8+ T cells from PBMCs. Subset noted: CD45RO+ cells pooled with CCR7-negative TemRA cells. These receptors were obtained from a man between 18 and 35 years old in good health. Some clones in this sample may be carry-over from other donors' samples.

This chain joins TRBV7-2 and TRBJ2-5; 11 bases are shared with TRBD1. V was pared by 2 bases and J by 4 bases, with 15 bases of the junction left unmatched. The CDR3 runs 19 residues. CDR1 and CDR2 from the germline V gene are SGHTA and FQGNSA. The CDR3: CASSLWDRGTPVPAETQYF. The CDR3, as DNA: TGTGCCAGCAGCTTATGGGACAGGGGGACTCCCGTCCCTGCAGAGACCCAGTACTTC.

This chain uses TRBV7-6 with TRBJ2-1; maybe TRBD2 (5 bases). V was trimmed by 2 bases and J by 4 bases, leaving 9 bases between them. Germline assignment: CDR1 SGHVS and CDR2 FNYEAQ. The CDR3 runs to 14 residues. The CDR3 DNA follows: TGTGCCAGCAGCTTAATTGAGGGATACAATGAGCAGTTCTTC. Protein product: CASSLIEGYNEQFF.

V gene TRBV11-1 combines with J gene TRBJ2-6; a possible D gene is TRBD2 (6 bases). Trimming removed 3 bases at V and 2 bases at J, with 8 bases between. In germline, CDR1 is SGHAT, CDR2 FQDESV (reference sequence). This CDR3 is built from 15 residues. The CDR3 reads CASSLWGAGANVLTF. Here the CDR3 DNA reads TGTGCCAGCAGCTTGTGGGGGGCTGGGGCCAACGTCCTGACTTTC.

This chain connects TRBV27 to TRBJ2-3; D ambiguous. CDR1 and CDR2 (germline): MNHEY, SMNVEV (reference sequence). The ends were cut back, 1 base at V and 2 bases at J, with 10 bases in the middle. The CDR3 extends over 15 amino acids. The CDR3 here is CASSLFPRITDTQYF. The CDR3 coding sequence is TGTGCCAGCAGTTTATTTCCACGGATCACAGATACGCAGTATTTT.

The J gene is TRBJ2-7, the V gene TRBV2; D is uncertain. The germline V gene encodes CDR1 SNHLY and CDR2 FYNNEI. V lost 5 bases and J lost 1, with 9 bases in between. CDR3 length: 13 residues. The CDR3 region is CASSPGASYEQYF. CDR3 nucleotides: TGTGCCAGCAGTCCCGGTGCGTCCTACGAGCAGTACTTC.

This clone was observed a single time. The chain couples TRBV6-5 to TRBJ2-7; D gene unclear. V was trimmed by 3 bases and J by 2 bases, leaving 17 bases between them. The CDR3 extends over 16 amino acids. Germline assignment: CDR1 MNHEY and CDR2 SVGAGI. The CDR3 spells CASSYSIGSSTYEQYF. Here the CDR3 DNA reads TGTGCCAGCAGTTATAGCATCGGATCAAGCACCTACGAGCAGTACTTC.

V usage is TRBV7-6 and J usage is TRBJ2-7, with TRBD2 identical over 12 bases. Germline lookup yields CDR1 SGHVS and CDR2 FNYEAQ. There are 17 residues in the CDR3. V was pared by 3 bases and J by 4 bases, with 10 bases of the junction left unmatched. The CDR3 DNA sequence: TGTGCCAGCAGCTTCGGTGCTAGCGGGAGGGCCGCGTACGAGCAGTACTTC. Amino acids: CASSFGASGRAAYEQYF.

This clone appeared a single time. The V gene is TRBV29-1, the J gene TRBJ2-3, with TRBD1 identical over 10 bases. The CDR3 loop spans 15 amino acids. The germline V gene encodes CDR1 SQVTM and CDR2 ANQGSEA. Unmatched junction bases numbered 6, after V lost 4 bases and J lost 2 bases. The CDR3 DNA reads TGCAGCGTTGGGGACAGGGGAGCCGTCACAGATACGCAGTATTTT. It specifies CSVGDRGAVTDTQYF.

The rearrangement joins TRBV30 to TRBJ1-5; D remains ambiguous. Germline V gene lookup returns CDR1 GTSNPN and CDR2 SVGIG (reference sequence). V was trimmed by 0 bases and J by 0 bases, leaving 18 bases between them. This CDR3 comprises 18 residues. The CDR3 here is CAWSVGLRVWDSNQPQHF. The CDR3 nucleotides are TGTGCCTGGAGTGTTGGATTGCGGGTGTGGGATAGCAATCAGCCCCAGCATTTT.

In nucleotides, the CDR3 is TGTGCCAGCAGTTTTGCCGGGACCGGAATCTACAATGAGCAGTTCTTC. It specifies CASSFAGTGIYNEQFF. The chain links TRBV28 to TRBJ2-1, with D perhaps being TRBD1 or TRBD2 (5 bases each). This CDR3 region has 16 residues. V lost 3 bases, J lost 3 bases, and 15 bases lay in between. The germline V gene encodes CDR1 MDHEN and CDR2 SYDVKM. Looking up the rest from reference TRBV28 and TRBJ2-1 gives the full variable domain: DVKVTQSSRYLVKRTGEKVFLECVQDMDHENMFWYRQDPGLGLRLIYFSYDVKMKEKGDIPEGYSVSREKKERFSLILESASTNQTSMYLCASSFAGTGIYNEQFFGPGTRLTVL.

The chain links TRBV5-8 to TRBJ2-5, with 9 bases aligning to TRBD1. This CDR3 is built from 16 residues. Per germline, CDR1 SGHTS and CDR2 YDEGEE. V shed 4 bases, J shed 5 bases, and the junction held 12 bases outside the gene matches. The CDR3 loop is CASSAIRDRAYETQYF. CDR3 nucleotides: TGTGCCAGCAGCGCTATCCGGGACAGGGCTTACGAGACCCAGTACTTC.

On this clone itself: The sample contains more than one DNA sequence encoding this CDR3. The CDR3 loop reads CASSFTGGNTEAFF. DNA of the CDR3: TGCGCCAGCAGCTTTACGGGCGGGAACACTGAAGCTTTCTTT. The V and J genes are TRBV5-1 and TRBJ1-1, with unresolved D. V was shortened by 2 bases and J by 1 base, with 9 bases between the two germline ends. Germline V gives CDR1 SGHRS, CDR2 YFSETQ. CDR3 length equals 14 residues.

The chain joins TRBV5-3 to TRBJ2-2; tentatively, D is TRBD1 (7 bases). TRBV5-3 counts as an open reading frame of uncertain function. V lost 3 bases, J lost 6 bases, and 18 bases lay in between. The CDR3 contains 16 residues. The CDR3: CARSSVEQGTPGELFF. CDR3 sequence (DNA): TGTGCCAGAAGCTCGGTGGAACAGGGGACTCCCGGGGAGCTGTTTTTT.

DNA for the CDR3: TGTGCCAGCAGCACCTGGACTAGCGGCAACGAGCAGTACTTC. This sequence encodes CASSTWTSGNEQYF. The chain combines TRBV13 with TRBJ2-7, with TRBD2 identical over 10 bases. With V trimmed by 5 bases and J by 5 bases, 6 bases remained unmatched. Per the germline V gene, CDR1 is PRHDT and CDR2 is FYEKMQ (reference sequence). This CDR3 is built from 14 residues.

This rearrangement joins TRBV11-2 to TRBJ2-7, with no clear D. Trimming took 2 bases from V and 7 from J, leaving 21 bases between them. CDR3 size: 16 residues. Germline V gene lookup returns CDR1 SGHAT and CDR2 FQNNGV. Here the CDR3 DNA reads TGTGCCAGCAGCTTATACCGTCGCGATAGATTGGGGGAGCAGTACTTC. Its protein product is CASSLYRRDRLGEQYF.

The chain couples TRBV6-1 to TRBJ2-7; D is undetermined. CDR3 length equals 15 residues. Germline CDR1 is MNHNS and CDR2 is SASEGT. The V gene lost 1 base and the J gene lost 3 bases, with 13 bases spanning the gap. CDR3 nucleotides: TGTGCCAGCAGTGAAGACGAATTTTTACGCTACGAGCAGTACTTC. Its protein product is CASSEDEFLRYEQYF.

This chain uses TRBV6-1 with TRBJ2-3, with TRBD2 matching 13 bases. V dropped 2 bases and J dropped 3; count of bases not matched to a gene: 5. Germline assignment: CDR1 MNHNS and CDR2 SASEGT. The CDR3 sequence is 17 residues long. The CDR3 loop is CASSERGLAGVTDTQYF. CDR3 DNA: TGTGCCAGCAGTGAACGCGGACTAGCGGGAGTGACAGATACGCAGTATTTT.

The gene calls are TRBV28 and TRBJ2-7, with 8 bases matching TRBD1. The CDR3 is 15 residues long. Germline V CDR1 and CDR2: MDHEN, SYDVKM. Trimming cost V 6 bases and J 0 bases; bases outside gene matches: 7. The CDR3 bases are TGTGCCAGCAGCCAGACAGGGGATCCCTCCTACGAGCAGTACTTC. Protein sequence: CASSQTGDPSYEQYF. The complete variable domain, with remaining parts taken from reference TRBV28 and TRBJ2-7, reads DVKVTQSSRYLVKRTGEKVFLECVQDMDHENMFWYRQDPGLGLRLIYFSYDVKMKEKGDIPEGYSVSREKKERFSLILESASTNQTSMYLCASSQTGDPSYEQYFGPGTRLTVT.

The J gene is TRBJ2-7, the V gene TRBV6-5, with a possible D match to TRBD2 (5 bases). Germline CDR1 is MNHEY and CDR2 is SVGAGI. Deletions cut 5 bases from V and 3 bases from J, with 17 bases between. The CDR3 covers 15 residues. The CDR3 sequence: CASSITESRDYEQYF. In DNA form, the CDR3 reads TGTGCCAGCAGTATTACCGAGTCGAGGGACTACGAGCAGTACTTC.

The rearrangement joins TRBV14 to TRBJ2-7; possible D gene TRBD1, 6 bases. The ends were cut back, 6 bases at V and 5 bases at J, with 17 bases in the middle. Germline V gene sequence: CDR1 SGHDN, CDR2 FVKESK. CDR3 length: 14 residues. Here the CDR3 DNA reads TGTGCCAGCAGTCACCGGGACACGGTAAACGAGCAGTACTTC. As protein: CASSHRDTVNEQYF.

The gene calls are TRBV19 and TRBJ2-7; 9 bases are a match to TRBD2. Germline CDR1 is LNHDA and CDR2 is SQIVND (reference sequence). CDR3 length equals 14 residues. V was clipped by 8 bases and J by 0 bases; unmatched bases: 5. The CDR3: CASRTSGFSYEQYF. The CDR3 bases are TGTGCCAGTCGTACTAGCGGGTTCTCCTACGAGCAGTACTTC.

The J gene is TRBJ1-2, the V gene TRBV2; the D is unclear. CDR3 length: 16 residues. CDR1 SNHLY and CDR2 FYNNEI come from the germline V gene. V lost 3 bases and J lost 0, with 14 bases in between. CDR3 in DNA: TGTGCCAGCAGTGAGTACAGAGGTACAGCTAACTATGGCTACACCTTC. This gives the protein CASSEYRGTANYGYTF.

This rearrangement joins TRBV5-6 to TRBJ2-7; D is undetermined. The germline V and J ends were trimmed by 4 bases and 2 bases, with 19 bases remaining between them. CDR1 and CDR2 from the germline V gene are SGHDT and YYEEEE. CDR3 length: 16 residues. The DNA for the CDR3 is TGTGCCAGCAGCCACTGGTTAAGTTTAACCCCCTACGAGCAGTACTTC. Amino acid sequence: CASSHWLSLTPYEQYF.